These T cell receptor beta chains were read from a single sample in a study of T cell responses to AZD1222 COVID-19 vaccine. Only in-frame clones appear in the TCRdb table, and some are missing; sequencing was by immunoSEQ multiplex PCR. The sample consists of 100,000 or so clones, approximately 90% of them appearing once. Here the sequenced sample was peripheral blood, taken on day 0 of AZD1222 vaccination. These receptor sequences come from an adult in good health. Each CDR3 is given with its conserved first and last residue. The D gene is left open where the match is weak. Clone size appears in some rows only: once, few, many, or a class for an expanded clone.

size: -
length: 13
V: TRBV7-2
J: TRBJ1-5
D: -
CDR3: CASSLHGNQPQHF
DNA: TGTGCCAGCAGCTTACATGGCAATCAGCCCCAGCATTTT

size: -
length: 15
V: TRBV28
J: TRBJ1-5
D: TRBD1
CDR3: CASSLRGRGNQPQHF
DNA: TGTGCCAGCAGTTTGAGGGGGCGAGGCAATCAGCCCCAGCATTTT

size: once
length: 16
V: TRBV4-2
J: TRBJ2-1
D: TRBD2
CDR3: CASSQDPREGYNEQFF
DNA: TGTGCCAGCAGCCAAGATCCGCGGGAGGGCTACAATGAGCAGTTCTTC

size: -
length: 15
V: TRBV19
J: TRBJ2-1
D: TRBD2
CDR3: CASSIGPSGTGEQFF
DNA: TGTGCCAGTAGTATAGGGCCTAGCGGGACGGGTGAGCAGTTCTTC

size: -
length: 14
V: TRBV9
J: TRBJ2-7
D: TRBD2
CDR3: CASSVGPLAEEQYF
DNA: TGTGCCAGCAGCGTAGGTCCACTAGCGGAAGAGCAGTACTTC

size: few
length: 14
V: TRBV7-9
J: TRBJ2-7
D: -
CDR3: CASSSEGTGDEQYF
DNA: TGTGCCAGCAGCTCGGAGGGAACTGGGGACGAGCAGTACTTC

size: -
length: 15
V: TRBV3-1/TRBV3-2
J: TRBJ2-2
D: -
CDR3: CASSHPQRSPGELFF
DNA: TGTGCCAGCAGCCATCCCCAACGGAGCCCCGGGGAGCTGTTTTTT

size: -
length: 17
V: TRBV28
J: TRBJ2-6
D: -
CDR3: CASSLGGPFSGANVLTF
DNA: TGTGCCAGCAGTTTGGGGGGGCCCTTCTCTGGGGCCAACGTCCTGACTTTC

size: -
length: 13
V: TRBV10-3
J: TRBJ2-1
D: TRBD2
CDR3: CAIKSGTRDEQFF
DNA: TGTGCCATCAAGAGCGGGACGCGGGATGAGCAGTTCTTC

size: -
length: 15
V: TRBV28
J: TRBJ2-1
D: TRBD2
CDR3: CASSFGLAGNNEQFF
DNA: TGTGCCAGCAGTTTTGGACTAGCGGGTAACAATGAGCAGTTCTTC

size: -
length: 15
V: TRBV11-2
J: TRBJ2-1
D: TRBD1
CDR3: CASSPGQGTYNEQFF
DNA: TGTGCCAGCAGCCCGGGACAGGGGACCTACAATGAGCAGTTCTTC

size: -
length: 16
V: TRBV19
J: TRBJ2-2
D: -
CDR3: CASSIRRGSATGELFF
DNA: TGTGCCAGTAGCATTAGGAGGGGGTCGGCCACCGGGGAGCTGTTTTTT

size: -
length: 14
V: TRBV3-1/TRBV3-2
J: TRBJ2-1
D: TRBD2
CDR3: CASSSSGGGNEQFF
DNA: TGTGCCAGCAGCTCTAGCGGTGGGGGGAATGAGCAGTTCTTC

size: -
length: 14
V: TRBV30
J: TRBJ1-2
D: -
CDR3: CAWRTAGVNYGYTF
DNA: TGTGCCTGGCGCACCGCGGGGGTTAACTATGGCTACACCTTC

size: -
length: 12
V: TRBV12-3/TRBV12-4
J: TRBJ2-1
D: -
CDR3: CASRSSLNEQFF
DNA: TGTGCCAGCAGAAGTAGCCTGAATGAGCAGTTCTTC

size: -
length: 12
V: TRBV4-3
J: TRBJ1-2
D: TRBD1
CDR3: CASGGQGGGYTF
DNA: TGCGCCAGCGGAGGACAGGGAGGCGGCTACACCTTC

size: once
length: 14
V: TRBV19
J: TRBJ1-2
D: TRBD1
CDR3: CASSIGAGGVGYTF
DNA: TGTGCCAGTAGTATTGGGGCAGGGGGAGTTGGCTACACCTTC

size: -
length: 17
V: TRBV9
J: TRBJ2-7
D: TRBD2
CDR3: CASSVGFGRAGEYEQYF
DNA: TGTGCCAGCAGCGTAGGGTTCGGTAGGGCGGGAGAGTACGAGCAGTACTTC

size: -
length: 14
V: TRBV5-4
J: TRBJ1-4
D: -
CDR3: CASSSGGFGEKLFF
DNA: TGTGCCAGCAGCTCGGGGGGGTTTGGAGAAAAACTGTTTTTT

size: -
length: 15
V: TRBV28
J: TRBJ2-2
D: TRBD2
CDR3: CASSRSGSKTGELFF
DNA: TGTGCCAGCAGCCGCAGCGGGAGCAAGACCGGGGAGCTGTTTTTT

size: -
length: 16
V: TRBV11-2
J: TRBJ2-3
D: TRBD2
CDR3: CASSPGTSGRTDTQYF
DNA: TGTGCCAGCAGCCCCGGGACTAGCGGGAGGACAGATACGCAGTATTTT

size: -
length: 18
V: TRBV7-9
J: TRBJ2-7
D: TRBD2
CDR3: CASSRTGSWTSGSNEQYF
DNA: TGTGCCAGCAGCCGTACTGGGTCATGGACTAGCGGGAGCAACGAGCAGTACTTC

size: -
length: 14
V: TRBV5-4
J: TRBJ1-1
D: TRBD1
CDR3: CASSFGQENTEAFF
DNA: TGTGCCAGCAGCTTTGGACAGGAGAACACTGAAGCTTTCTTT

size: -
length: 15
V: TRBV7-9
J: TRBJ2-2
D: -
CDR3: CASSYQRVATGELFF
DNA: TGTGCCAGCAGCTATCAGCGGGTAGCCACCGGGGAGCTGTTTTTT

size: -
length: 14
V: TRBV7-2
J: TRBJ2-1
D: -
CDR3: CASSQTTSYNEQFF
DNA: TGTGCCAGCAGCCAGACCACTTCCTACAATGAGCAGTTCTTC

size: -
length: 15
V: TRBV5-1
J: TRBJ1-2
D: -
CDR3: CASSLEGSSREGYTF
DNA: TGCGCCAGCAGCTTGGAGGGGTCCTCGCGCGAGGGCTACACCTTC

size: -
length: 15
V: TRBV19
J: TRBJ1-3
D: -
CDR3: CASSITVYSGNTIYF
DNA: TGTGCCAGTAGTATAACGGTCTACTCTGGAAACACCATATATTTT

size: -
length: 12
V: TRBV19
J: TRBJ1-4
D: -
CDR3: CAPGRTNEKLFF
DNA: TGTGCCCCGGGACGGACTAATGAAAAACTGTTTTTT

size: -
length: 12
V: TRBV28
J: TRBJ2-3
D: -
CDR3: CASSGVRDTQYF
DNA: TGTGCCAGCAGTGGGGTAAGGGATACGCAGTATTTT

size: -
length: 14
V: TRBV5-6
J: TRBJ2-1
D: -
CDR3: CASSFWTVYNEQFF
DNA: TGTGCCAGCAGCTTTTGGACAGTTTACAATGAGCAGTTCTTC

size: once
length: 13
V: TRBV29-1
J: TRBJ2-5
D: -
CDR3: CSVARGLGETQYF
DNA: TGCAGCGTTGCAAGAGGTTTGGGAGAGACCCAGTACTTC

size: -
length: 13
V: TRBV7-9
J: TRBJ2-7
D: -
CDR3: CASSSWTTGEQYF
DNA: TGTGCCAGCAGCTCTTGGACCACGGGCGAGCAGTACTTC

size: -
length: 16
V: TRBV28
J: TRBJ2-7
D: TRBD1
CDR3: CASSRQGATVPYEQYF
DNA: TGTGCCAGCAGCCGACAGGGGGCTACGGTTCCCTACGAGCAGTACTTC

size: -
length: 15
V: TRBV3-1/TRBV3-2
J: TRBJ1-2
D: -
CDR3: CASSVSGGTFYGYTF
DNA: TGTGCCAGCAGCGTTTCTGGTGGGACCTTCTATGGCTACACCTTC

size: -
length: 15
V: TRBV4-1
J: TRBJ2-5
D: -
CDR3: CASSQEGRGGETQYF
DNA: TGCGCCAGCAGCCAAGAAGGCAGGGGCGGTGAGACCCAGTACTTC

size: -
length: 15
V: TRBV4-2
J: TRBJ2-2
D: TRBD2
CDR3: CASSQEGLGAGELFF
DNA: TGTGCCAGCAGCCAAGAGGGACTAGGGGCCGGGGAGCTGTTTTTT

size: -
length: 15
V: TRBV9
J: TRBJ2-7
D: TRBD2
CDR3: CASSVGTSGSHEQYF
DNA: TGTGCCAGCAGCGTAGGGACTAGCGGGAGTCATGAGCAGTACTTC

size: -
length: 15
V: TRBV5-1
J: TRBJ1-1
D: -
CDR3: CASSSHGGSATEAFF
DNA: TGCGCCAGCAGCTCCCATGGGGGTTCAGCCACTGAAGCTTTCTTT

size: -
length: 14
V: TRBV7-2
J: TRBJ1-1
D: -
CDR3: CASSYGRQNTEAFF
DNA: TGTGCCAGCAGCTACGGACGGCAGAACACTGAAGCTTTCTTT

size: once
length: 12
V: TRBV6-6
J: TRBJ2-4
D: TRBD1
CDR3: CASSDRGSIQYF
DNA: TGTGCCAGCAGCGACAGGGGGTCCATTCAGTACTTC

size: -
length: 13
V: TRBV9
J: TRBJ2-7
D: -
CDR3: CASSRGISYEQYF
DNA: TGTGCCAGCAGCCGGGGCATATCCTACGAGCAGTACTTC

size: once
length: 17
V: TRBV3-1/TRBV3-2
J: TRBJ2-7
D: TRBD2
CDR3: CASSRRLAGIHSYEQYF
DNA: TGTGCCAGCAGCAGAAGGCTAGCGGGAATTCACTCCTACGAGCAGTACTTC

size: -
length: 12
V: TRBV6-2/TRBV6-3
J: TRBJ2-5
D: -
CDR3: CASSYSKGSGDF
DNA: TGTGCCAGCAGTTACTCGAAGGGATCCGGGGACTTC

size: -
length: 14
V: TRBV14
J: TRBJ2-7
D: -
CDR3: CASSVLSPANEQYF
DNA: TGTGCCAGCAGCGTCCTCAGCCCAGCCAACGAGCAGTACTTC

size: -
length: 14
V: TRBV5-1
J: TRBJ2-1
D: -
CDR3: CASSLQGPTNEQFF
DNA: TGCGCCAGCAGCTTACAGGGCCCGACCAATGAGCAGTTCTTC

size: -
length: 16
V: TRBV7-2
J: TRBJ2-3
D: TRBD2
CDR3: CASSPGLAGGTDTQYF
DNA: TGTGCCAGCAGCCCCGGGTTAGCGGGAGGCACAGATACGCAGTATTTT

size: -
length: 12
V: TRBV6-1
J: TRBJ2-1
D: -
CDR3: CASSEFRREQFF
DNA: TGTGCCAGCAGTGAATTTCGGAGAGAGCAGTTCTTC

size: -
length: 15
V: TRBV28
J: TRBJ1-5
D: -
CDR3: CASSYQTQLYQPQHF
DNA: TGTGCCAGCAGTTACCAGACCCAACTATATCAGCCCCAGCATTTT

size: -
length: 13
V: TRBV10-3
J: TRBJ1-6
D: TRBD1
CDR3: CAISGTGTSPLHF
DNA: TGTGCCATCTCCGGGACAGGGACTTCACCCCTCCACTTT

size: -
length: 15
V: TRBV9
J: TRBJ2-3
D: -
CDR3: CASSVAAIGTDTQYF
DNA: TGTGCCAGCAGCGTAGCGGCGATAGGCACAGATACGCAGTATTTT

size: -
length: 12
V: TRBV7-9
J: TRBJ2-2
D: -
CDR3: CASSGGTGELFF
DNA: TGTGCCAGCAGCGGCGGTACCGGGGAGCTGTTTTTT

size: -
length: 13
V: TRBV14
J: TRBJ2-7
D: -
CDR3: CASSQVGAYEQYF
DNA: TGTGCCAGCAGCCAAGTCGGTGCCTACGAGCAGTACTTC

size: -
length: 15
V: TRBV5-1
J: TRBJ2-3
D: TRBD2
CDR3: CASRTSVSWLDTQYF
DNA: TGCGCCAGCAGAACTAGCGTGAGTTGGCTTGATACGCAGTATTTT

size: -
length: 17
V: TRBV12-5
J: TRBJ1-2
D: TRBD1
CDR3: CASGSLGRDRGVYGYTF
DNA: TGTGCTAGTGGTTCTCTCGGCCGGGACAGGGGCGTCTATGGCTACACCTTC